These T cell receptor beta chains were read from a single sample in a study of cytomegalovirus exposure and HLA in healthy donors. Method: immunoSEQ multiplex PCR; TCRdb's copy keeps in-frame clones and lacks some. The table records under 150,000 clones, around nine tenths of them present only once. The sample comprised PBMCs. These receptor sequences come from a man aged 18 to 29 in good health and CMV-seropositive. The CDR3 runs from the conserved cysteine through the conserved F or W. Fields, in order: D gene, J gene, clone size, V gene, CDR3 DNA, CDR3 protein. A D gene is named only where the DNA matches it firmly. Expanded clones are given a class, and other clones once, few, many or no size at all.

D: .; J: TRBJ1-1; size: .; V: TRBV19; DNA: TGTGCCAGTAGTATAAGGCAGGGGAACACTGAAGCTTTCTTT; CDR3: CASSIRQGNTEAFF
D: .; J: TRBJ2-1; size: once; V: TRBV19; DNA: TGTGCCAGTAGTCTCAAGCGCAATGAGCAGTTCTTC; CDR3: CASSLKRNEQFF
D: TRBD1; J: TRBJ1-2; size: .; V: TRBV27; DNA: TGTGCCAGCAGTTTAAGGGGGCTGGACTATGGCTACACCTTC; CDR3: CASSLRGLDYGYTF
D: TRBD1; J: TRBJ2-6; size: once; V: TRBV2; DNA: TGTGCCACCCCGGAGAGGGGGCTCTCTGGGGCCAACGTCCTGACTTTC; CDR3: CATPERGLSGANVLTF
D: .; J: TRBJ2-7; size: few; V: TRBV13; DNA: TGTGCCAGCAGCTCGGTTCGCGAGCAGTACTTC; CDR3: CASSSVREQYF
D: TRBD2; J: TRBJ2-1; size: .; V: TRBV27; DNA: TGTGCCAGCAGTGATCCGGGACTAGCGGGATGGAATGAGCAGTTCTTC; CDR3: CASSDPGLAGWNEQFF
D: .; J: TRBJ1-2; size: .; V: TRBV9; DNA: TGTGCCAGCAGCCCCTTGGCAGGCGGCTACACCTTC; CDR3: CASSPLAGGYTF
D: TRBD2; J: TRBJ2-1; size: .; V: TRBV10-3; DNA: TGTGCCATCAGTGAGAGGGGACTAGCGACCGATGAGCAGTTCTTC; CDR3: CAISERGLATDEQFF
D: TRBD2; J: TRBJ2-7; size: .; V: TRBV9; DNA: TGTGCCAGCAGCGTAGGAATAGCGGGTTCCTACGAGCAGTACTTC; CDR3: CASSVGIAGSYEQYF
D: .; J: TRBJ2-2; size: .; V: TRBV7-6; DNA: TGTGCCAGCAGCTCCGTAAGCGGGTTGAACACCGGGGAGCTGTTTTTT; CDR3: CASSSVSGLNTGELFF
D: .; J: TRBJ1-2; size: .; V: TRBV10-2; DNA: TGCGCCAGCAGTGAGTCGAAGGGGTACCATGGCTACACCTTC; CDR3: CASSESKGYHGYTF
D: TRBD1; J: TRBJ1-2; size: once; V: TRBV6-5; DNA: TGTGCCACTACCCGGAGGACAGGCAACTATGGCTACACCTTC; CDR3: CATTRRTGNYGYTF
D: TRBD1; J: TRBJ1-5; size: .; V: TRBV19; DNA: TGTGCCAGTGGGCCAAGAGGGGGCGCGGCTAGTCAGCCCCAGCATTTT; CDR3: CASGPRGGAASQPQHF
D: .; J: TRBJ1-2; size: .; V: TRBV6-5; DNA: TGTGCCAGCAGTTCCGGGACTACTCTCTTCTATGGCTACACCTTC; CDR3: CASSSGTTLFYGYTF
D: .; J: TRBJ2-7; size: .; V: TRBV19; DNA: TGTGCCAGTAGACCCCGGGACACAACCTACGAGCAGTACTTC; CDR3: CASRPRDTTYEQYF
D: TRBD1; J: TRBJ2-7; size: few; V: TRBV2; DNA: TGTGCCAGCTCCGGGACAGGGGAATACGAGCAGTACTTC; CDR3: CASSGTGEYEQYF
D: TRBD1; J: TRBJ2-7; size: .; V: TRBV11-3; DNA: TGTGCCAGCAGCCAGGGCTCCGGGACAGGGGGCCACGAGCAGTACTTC; CDR3: CASSQGSGTGGHEQYF
D: TRBD2; J: TRBJ2-2; size: .; V: TRBV7-2; DNA: TGTGCCAGCAGCTCGGGACTAGCGGGGGTGCGCACCGGGGAGCTGTTTTTT; CDR3: CASSSGLAGVRTGELFF
D: TRBD1; J: TRBJ1-5; size: .; V: TRBV5-1; DNA: TGCGCCAGCAGCTTGGGACAGGGAAAGCAGCCCCAGCATTTT; CDR3: CASSLGQGKQPQHF
D: .; J: TRBJ1-1; size: .; V: TRBV4-1; DNA: TGCGCCAGCAGCCAACCCCGCCGGGGAAACACTGAAGCTTTCTTT; CDR3: CASSQPRRGNTEAFF
D: .; J: TRBJ1-3; size: .; V: TRBV30; DNA: TGTGCCTGGAGTCCCGGGTCTCCGGGGGACACCATATATTTT; CDR3: CAWSPGSPGDTIYF